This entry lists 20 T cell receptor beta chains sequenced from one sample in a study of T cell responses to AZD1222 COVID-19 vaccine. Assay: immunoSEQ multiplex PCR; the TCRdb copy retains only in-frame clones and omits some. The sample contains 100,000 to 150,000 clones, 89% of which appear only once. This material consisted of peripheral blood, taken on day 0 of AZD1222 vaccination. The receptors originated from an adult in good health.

CDR3 nucleotide sequence: TGTGCCAGCAGCATAAGGGAGGGTGAGCAGTTCTTC. The encoded protein is CASSIREGEQFF. The genes are TRBV28 and TRBJ2-1; the match to TRBD2 covers 7 bases. Trimming cost V 6 bases and J 9 bases; bases outside gene matches: 5. The CDR3 has 12 amino acids. The germline gives CDR1 MDHEN, CDR2 SYDVKM.

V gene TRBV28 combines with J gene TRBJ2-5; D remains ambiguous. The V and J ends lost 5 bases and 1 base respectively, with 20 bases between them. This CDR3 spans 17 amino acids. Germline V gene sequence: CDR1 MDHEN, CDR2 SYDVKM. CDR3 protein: CASSPPRRWSAQETQYF. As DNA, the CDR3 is TGTGCCAGCAGTCCCCCCCGAAGGTGGTCCGCCCAAGAGACCCAGTACTTC.

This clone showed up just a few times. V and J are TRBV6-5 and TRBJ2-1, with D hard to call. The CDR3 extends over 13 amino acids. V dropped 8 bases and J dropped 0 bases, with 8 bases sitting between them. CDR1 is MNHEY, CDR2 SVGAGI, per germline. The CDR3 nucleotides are TGTGCCAGCGCGGAGAGCTCCTACAATGAGCAGTTCTTC. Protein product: CASAESSYNEQFF.

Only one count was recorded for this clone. The DNA of the CDR3 is TGTGCCAGCAACCTTGAGCAGAGCTCTGGAAACACCATATATTTT. Translating it yields CASNLEQSSGNTIYF. The chain employs TRBV28 and TRBJ1-3; no definite D call. The CDR3 spans 15 residues. Deletions cut 7 bases from V and 0 bases from J, with 13 bases between. Germline-derived CDR1 and CDR2 are MDHEN and SYDVKM.

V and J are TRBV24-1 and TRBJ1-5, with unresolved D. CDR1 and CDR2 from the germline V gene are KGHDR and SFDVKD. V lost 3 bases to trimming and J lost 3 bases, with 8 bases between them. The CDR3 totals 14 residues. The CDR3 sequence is CATSDRRTNQPQHF. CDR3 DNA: TGTGCCACCAGTGATAGAAGGACCAATCAGCCCCAGCATTTT.

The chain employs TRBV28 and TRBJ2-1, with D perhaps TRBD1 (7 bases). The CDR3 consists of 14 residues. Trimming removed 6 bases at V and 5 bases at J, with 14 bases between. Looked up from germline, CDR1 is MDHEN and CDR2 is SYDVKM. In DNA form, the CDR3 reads TGTGCCAGCAGCCCGACAGGGAGGAACAATGAGCAGTTCTTC. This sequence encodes CASSPTGRNNEQFF.

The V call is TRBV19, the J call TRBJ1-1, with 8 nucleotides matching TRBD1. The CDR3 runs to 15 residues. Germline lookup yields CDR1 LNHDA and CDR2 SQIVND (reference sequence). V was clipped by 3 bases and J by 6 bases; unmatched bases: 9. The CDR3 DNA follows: TGTGCCAGTAGTATTTCCCAGGGGGCGGCGGCTGAAGCTTTCTTT. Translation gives CASSISQGAAAEAFF.

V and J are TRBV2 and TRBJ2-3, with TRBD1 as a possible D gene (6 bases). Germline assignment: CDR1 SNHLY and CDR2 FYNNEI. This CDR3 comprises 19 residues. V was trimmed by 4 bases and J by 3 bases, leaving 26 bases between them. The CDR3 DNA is TGTGCCAGCAGTGGACGGACAGAGACCTACCCCACTCTTACAGATACGCAGTATTTT. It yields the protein CASSGRTETYPTLTDTQYF.

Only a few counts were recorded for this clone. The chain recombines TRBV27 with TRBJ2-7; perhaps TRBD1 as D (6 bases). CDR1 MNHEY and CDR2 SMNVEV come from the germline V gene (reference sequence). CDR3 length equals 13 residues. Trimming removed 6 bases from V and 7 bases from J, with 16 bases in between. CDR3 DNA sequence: TGTGCCAGCAGAAATGACAGGCCTGGGGAGCAGTACTTC. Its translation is CASRNDRPGEQYF.

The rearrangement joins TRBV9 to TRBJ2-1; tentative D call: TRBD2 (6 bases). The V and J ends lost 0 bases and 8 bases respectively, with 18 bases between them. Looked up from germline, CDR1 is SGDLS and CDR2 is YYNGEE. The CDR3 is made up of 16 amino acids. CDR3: CASSVEGPPASDEQFF. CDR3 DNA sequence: TGTGCCAGCAGCGTAGAAGGCCCCCCCGCTAGCGATGAGCAGTTCTTC.

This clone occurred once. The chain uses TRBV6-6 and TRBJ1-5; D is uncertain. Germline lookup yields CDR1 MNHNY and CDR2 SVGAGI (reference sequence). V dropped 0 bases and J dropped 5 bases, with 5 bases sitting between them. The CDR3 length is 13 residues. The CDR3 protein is CASSYSVYQPQHF. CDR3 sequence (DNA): TGTGCCAGCAGTTACTCTGTATATCAGCCCCAGCATTTT.

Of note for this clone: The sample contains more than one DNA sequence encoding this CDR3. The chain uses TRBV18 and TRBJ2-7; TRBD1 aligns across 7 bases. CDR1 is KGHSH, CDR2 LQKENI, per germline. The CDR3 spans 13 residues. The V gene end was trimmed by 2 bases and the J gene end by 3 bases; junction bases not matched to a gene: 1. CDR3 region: CASSPRDSYEQYF. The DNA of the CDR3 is TGTGCCAGCTCACCAAGGGACAGCTACGAGCAGTACTTC. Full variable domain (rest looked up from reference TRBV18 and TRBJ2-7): NAGVMQNPRHLVRRRGQEARLRCSPMKGHSHVYWYRQLPEEGLKFMVYLQKENIIDESGMPKERFSAEFPKEGPSILRIQQVVRGDSAAYFCASSPRDSYEQYFGPGTRLTVT.

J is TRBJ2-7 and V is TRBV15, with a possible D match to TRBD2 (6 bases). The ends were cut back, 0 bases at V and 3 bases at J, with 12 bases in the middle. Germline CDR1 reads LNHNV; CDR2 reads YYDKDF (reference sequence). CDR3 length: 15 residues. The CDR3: CATSRDAGWGYEQYF. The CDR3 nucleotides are TGTGCCACCAGCAGAGATGCGGGATGGGGCTACGAGCAGTACTTC.

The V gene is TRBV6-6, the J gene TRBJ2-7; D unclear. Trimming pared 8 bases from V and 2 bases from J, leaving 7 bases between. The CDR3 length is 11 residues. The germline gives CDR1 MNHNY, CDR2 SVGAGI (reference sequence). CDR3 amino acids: CASGWPYEQYF. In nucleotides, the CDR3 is TGTGCCAGCGGTTGGCCCTACGAGCAGTACTTC.

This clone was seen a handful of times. The CDR3 region has the DNA TGTGCCAGCAGTTACAGGGGGGGATACGAGCAGTACTTC. Translating gives CASSYRGGYEQYF. The chain joins TRBV6-5 to TRBJ2-7, with D perhaps matching TRBD2 (7 bases). The CDR3 is made up of 13 amino acids. CDR1 is MNHEY and CDR2 is SVGAGI in the germline V gene. V shed 2 bases and J shed 4 bases, with 9 bases lying between them.

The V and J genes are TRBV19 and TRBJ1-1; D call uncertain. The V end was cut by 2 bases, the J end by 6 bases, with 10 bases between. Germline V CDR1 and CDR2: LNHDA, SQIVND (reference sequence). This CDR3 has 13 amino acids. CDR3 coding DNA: TGTGCCAGTAGTATAATCCAGTCCGCTGAAGCTTTCTTT. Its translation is CASSIIQSAEAFF. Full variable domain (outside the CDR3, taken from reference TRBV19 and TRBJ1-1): DGGITQSPKYLFRKEGQNVTLSCEQNLNHDAMYWYRQDPGQGLRLIYYSQIVNDFQKGDIAEGYSVSREKKESFPLTVTSAQKNPTAFYLCASSIIQSAEAFFGQGTRLTVV.

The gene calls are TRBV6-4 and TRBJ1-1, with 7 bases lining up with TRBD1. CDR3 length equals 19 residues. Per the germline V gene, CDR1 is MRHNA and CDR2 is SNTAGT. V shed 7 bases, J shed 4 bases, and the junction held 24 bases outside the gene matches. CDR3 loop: CASKAPRGNSNGERTEAFF. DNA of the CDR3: TGTGCCAGCAAGGCCCCCAGGGGGAACAGTAACGGGGAACGCACTGAAGCTTTCTTT.

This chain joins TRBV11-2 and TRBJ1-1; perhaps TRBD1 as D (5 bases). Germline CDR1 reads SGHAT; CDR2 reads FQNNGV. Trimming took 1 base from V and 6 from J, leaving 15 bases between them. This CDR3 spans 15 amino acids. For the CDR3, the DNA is TGTGCCAGCAGCTTAGGCTCGGGGGGGAGGCCTGAAGCTTTCTTT. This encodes CASSLGSGGRPEAFF.

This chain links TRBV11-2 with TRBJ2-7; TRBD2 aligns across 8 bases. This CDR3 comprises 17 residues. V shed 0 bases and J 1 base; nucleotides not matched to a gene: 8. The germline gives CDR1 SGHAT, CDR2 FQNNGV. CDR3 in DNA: TGTGCCAGCAGCTTAGATCGAGTAGCGGGATTTTCCTACGAGCAGTACTTC. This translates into CASSLDRVAGFSYEQYF.

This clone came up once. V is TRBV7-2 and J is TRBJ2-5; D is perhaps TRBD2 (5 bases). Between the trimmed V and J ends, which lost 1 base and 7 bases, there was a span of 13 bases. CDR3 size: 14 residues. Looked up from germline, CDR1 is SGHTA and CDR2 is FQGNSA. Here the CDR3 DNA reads TGTGCCAGCAGCTTAGTCTCGGGAAGAGCGACCCAGTACTTC. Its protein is CASSLVSGRATQYF.